The 25 T cell receptor beta chains given below trace back to one sample, sequenced in a study of shared clonotypes between healthy human individuals. The protocol was immunoSEQ multiplex PCR, while the TCRdb copy is restricted to in-frame clones and leaves out a portion. The sample contains about 2.3 million clones, around 92% of which appear only once. The sample comprised naive CD4+ T cells from PBMCs. Subset of the sample: CD45RA+ positively selected. Source of these receptors: a man aged 18 to 30 in good health. Some clones in this sample may be carry-over from other donors' samples.

The chain has TRBV11-2 and TRBJ2-1, with D possibly called TRBD1 or TRBD2 (5 bases each). CDR3 size: 15 residues. The germline gives CDR1 SGHAT, CDR2 FQNNGV. Between the trimmed V and J ends, which lost 2 bases and 0 bases, there was a span of 8 bases. The DNA of the CDR3 is TGTGCCAGCAGCTTACTGGGGGACTCCTACAATGAGCAGTTCTTC. Translation: CASSLLGDSYNEQFF.

The chain links TRBV4-1 to TRBJ2-3; 8 positions agree with TRBD2. Germline CDR1 reads MGHRA; CDR2 reads YSYEKL. Trimming removed 8 bases from V and 4 bases from J; junction bases left unmatched: 11. The CDR3 extends over 15 amino acids. The CDR3 region has the DNA TGCGCCAGCCGTAGGTTAAGCGGGAGTCCAGATACGCAGTATTTT. Translated, it gives CASRRLSGSPDTQYF.

The chain employs TRBV29-1 and TRBJ2-1; 16 nucleotides agree with TRBD2. The ends lost 0 bases at V and 0 bases at J; junction bases unmatched: 11. CDR3 length: 21 residues. CDR1 SQVTM and CDR2 ANQGSEA come from the germline V gene. Here the CDR3 reads CSVEEAPGTSGRAGSYNEQFF. CDR3 bases: TGCAGCGTTGAAGAGGCGCCAGGGACTAGCGGGAGGGCCGGCTCCTACAATGAGCAGTTCTTC.

V gene TRBV4-2 combines with J gene TRBJ1-2; no clear D gene. CDR1 and CDR2 from the germline V gene are LGHNA and YNFKEQ. Deletions cut 0 bases from V and 3 bases from J, with 11 bases between. The CDR3 spans 15 residues. DNA for the CDR3: TGTGCCAGCAGCCAAGAACGGCGGTCCTACTATGGCTACACCTTC. Translating gives CASSQERRSYYGYTF.

The V gene is TRBV29-1, the J gene TRBJ2-5; D possibly corresponds to TRBD2 (5 bases). CDR3 size: 14 residues. V lost 2 bases and J 7 bases, leaving 17 bases between the germline ends. The germline V gene has CDR1 SQVTM and CDR2 ANQGSEA. The CDR3 loop is CSVENRAGGLTQYF. Written as DNA, the CDR3 is TGCAGCGTTGAAAATAGGGCGGGTGGACTGACCCAGTACTTC.

With respect to this clone: A junction end diverges from the germline sequence, so it may reflect a read error. The chain combines TRBV5-4 with TRBJ2-2, with D perhaps TRBD2 (5 bases). The V gene's germline CDR1 is SGHNT and CDR2 YYREEE (reference sequence). This CDR3 comprises 18 residues. CDR3 DNA: TGCGCCAGCAGCCAAGGCTCGAGCGGTCGTTCGAACACCGGGGAGCTGTTTTTT. Encoded protein: CASSQGSSGRSNTGELFF.

For this clone: The same CDR3 is also encoded by other DNA sequences in this sample. This chain uses TRBV7-9 with TRBJ2-5; 8 nucleotides line up with TRBD1. The CDR3 runs to 15 residues. The germline V gene has CDR1 SEHNR and CDR2 FQNEAQ (reference sequence). With V trimmed by 1 base and J by 4 bases, 5 bases remained unmatched. CDR3 DNA: TGTGCCAGCAGCTTAGGGCAGGGGGCTAGAGAGACCCAGTACTTC. Amino acids: CASSLGQGARETQYF.

Turning to this clone: Additional DNA sequences in this sample encode the identical CDR3. The V call is TRBV28, the J call TRBJ1-2, with unresolved D. The CDR3 is 12 amino acids. In germline, CDR1 is MDHEN, CDR2 SYDVKM. V lost 5 bases, J lost 2 bases, and 6 bases lay in between. CDR3 region: CASSPSNYGYTF. In nucleotides, the CDR3 is TGTGCCAGCAGTCCCTCGAACTATGGCTACACCTTC.

The chain employs TRBV6-5 and TRBJ1-3; no reliable D call. Germline-derived CDR1 and CDR2 are MNHEY and SVGAGI. The V gene lost 6 bases and the J gene lost 6 bases, with 12 bases spanning the gap. The CDR3 has 13 amino acids. In DNA, the CDR3 is TGTGCCAGCAGGGCCAGATTTATAAACACCATATATTTT. Its translation: CASRARFINTIYF.

The V and J genes are TRBV5-1 and TRBJ2-3, with TRBD2 matching over 14 bases. Germline V lookup: CDR1 SGHRS, CDR2 YFSETQ. The ends lost 4 bases at V and 7 bases at J; junction bases unmatched: 8. The CDR3 runs to 16 residues. CDR3 in amino acids: CASSASGTSGGYTQYF. In DNA form, the CDR3 reads TGCGCCAGCAGCGCCTCCGGGACTAGCGGGGGATATACGCAGTATTTT. The full variable domain, completed using reference TRBV5-1 and TRBJ2-3, is KAGVTQTPRYLIKTRGQQVTLSCSPISGHRSVSWYQQTPGQGLQFLFEYFSETQRNKGNFPGRFSGRQFSNSRSEMNVSTLELGDSALYLCASSASGTSGGYTQYFGPGTRLTVL.

The chain links TRBV7-2 to TRBJ1-2; D is unresolved. V was pared by 6 bases and J by 6 bases, with 20 bases between. This CDR3 spans 15 amino acids. Looked up from germline, CDR1 is SGHTA and CDR2 is FQGNSA. CDR3 sequence (DNA): TGTGCCAGCAGACTCTCCGACGGGGATATTCATGGCTACACCTTC. Translated: CASRLSDGDIHGYTF. The whole variable domain, filled in from reference TRBV7-2 and TRBJ1-2, reads GAGVSQSPSNKVTEKGKDVELRCDPISGHTALYWYRQSLGQGLEFLIYFQGNSAPDKSGLPSDRFSAERTGGSVSTLTIQRTQQEDSAVYLCASRLSDGDIHGYTFGSGTRLTVV.

The chain combines TRBV5-1 with TRBJ1-2; 8 bases are a match to TRBD1. CDR1 SGHRS and CDR2 YFSETQ come from the germline V gene. The CDR3 is made up of 16 amino acids. V was clipped by 4 bases and J by 0 bases; unmatched bases: 8. The CDR3 here is CASSPGTGFTNYGYTF. CDR3 sequence (DNA): TGCGCCAGCAGCCCCGGGACAGGCTTTACTAACTATGGCTACACCTTC.

V is TRBV19 and J is TRBJ2-7; TRBD2 agrees at 10 bases. The V and J ends lost 6 bases and 4 bases, in that order; junction bases with no gene match: 6. The CDR3 covers 14 residues. Germline V gene sequence: CDR1 LNHDA, CDR2 SQIVND (reference sequence). In DNA, the CDR3 is TGTGCCAGTAGCAGCGGGGGGGTGAGGTACGAGCAGTACTTC. Its translation is CASSSGGVRYEQYF.

The chain has TRBV9 and TRBJ2-3; tentative D call: TRBD2 (6 bases). The CDR3 contains 14 residues. V shed 0 bases and J shed 9 bases, with 14 bases lying between them. Germline lookup yields CDR1 SGDLS and CDR2 YYNGEE. CDR3 region: CASSVGGLPATQYF. CDR3 in DNA: TGTGCCAGCAGCGTAGGGGGACTCCCCGCCACGCAGTATTTT.

The chain recombines TRBV5-4 with TRBJ1-1; D ambiguous. The V and J ends lost 4 bases and 2 bases respectively, with 12 bases between them. CDR3 length: 14 residues. Germline V gives CDR1 SGHNT, CDR2 YYREEE (reference sequence). In DNA form, the CDR3 reads TGTGCCAGCAGCCCTGGAGACCGAAACACTGAAGCTTTCTTT. Translated, it gives CASSPGDRNTEAFF.

The genes are TRBV29-1 and TRBJ1-1; 9 bases are shared with TRBD1. V dropped 6 bases and J dropped 8; count of bases not matched to a gene: 4. Germline V gene sequence: CDR1 SQVTM, CDR2 ANQGSEA. CDR3 length equals 11 residues. CDR3 sequence (DNA): TGCAGCGTCGGACAGGGGAGGGAAGCTTTCTTT. It specifies CSVGQGREAFF.

The table lists this clone with a few counts. This chain uses TRBV28 with TRBJ1-1, with TRBD1 matching 8 bases. The germline V gene encodes CDR1 MDHEN and CDR2 SYDVKM. This CDR3 is built from 16 residues. V lost 4 bases to trimming and J lost 0 bases; unmatched junction nucleotides: 7. The CDR3 DNA reads as TGTGCCAGCAGTTACCAAAGGACAGGGATGAACACTGAAGCTTTCTTT. Its translation: CASSYQRTGMNTEAFF.

The chain combines TRBV5-4 with TRBJ1-1; D perhaps matches TRBD1 (5 bases). Germline CDR1 and CDR2: SGHNT and YYREEE (reference sequence). The CDR3 has 16 amino acids. Trimming removed 1 base from V and 6 bases from J, with 19 bases in between. CDR3: CASSLKPGPWEAEAFF. For the CDR3, the DNA is TGTGCCAGCAGCTTGAAGCCGGGACCCTGGGAGGCTGAAGCTTTCTTT.

J is TRBJ2-3 and V is TRBV7-3; D gene unclear. V was pared by 5 bases and J by 2 bases, with 5 bases between. This CDR3 is built from 12 residues. CDR1 is SGHTA and CDR2 is FQGTGA in the germline V gene. The CDR3 loop reads CASSQDTDTQYF. In DNA, the CDR3 is TGTGCCAGCAGCCAAGACACAGATACGCAGTATTTT. Full variable domain (missing parts from reference TRBV7-3 and TRBJ2-3): GAGVSQTPSNKVTEKGKYVELRCDPISGHTALYWYRQSLGQGPEFLIYFQGTGAADDSGLPNDRFFAVRPEGSVSTLKIQRTERGDSAVYLCASSQDTDTQYFGPGTRLTVL.

The chain carries TRBV4-1 and TRBJ1-1; 11 bases fit TRBD1. Germline V gene data show CDR1 as MGHRA and CDR2 as YSYEKL. Trimming took 5 bases from V and 1 from J; bases not matched to a gene: 9. CDR3 length: 17 residues. The CDR3: CASSKTDRGQENTEAFF. The CDR3 DNA sequence: TGCGCCAGCAGCAAAACGGACAGGGGGCAGGAGAACACTGAAGCTTTCTTT.

This chain uses TRBV2 with TRBJ2-5; TRBD2 aligns across 7 bases. Germline loops: CDR1 SNHLY, CDR2 FYNNEI. V lost 4 bases and J lost 5; bases outside the gene matches: 7. This CDR3 is built from 14 residues. CDR3 sequence: CASSARGREETQYF. CDR3 DNA sequence: TGTGCCAGCAGTGCTCGGGGGAGGGAGGAGACCCAGTACTTC.

The chain combines TRBV27 with TRBJ2-2; 7 nucleotides agree with TRBD2. CDR1 is MNHEY and CDR2 is SMNVEV in the germline V gene (reference sequence). With 1 base clipped from V and 1 base from J, the junction kept 6 bases outside the gene matches. This CDR3 spans 17 amino acids. The CDR3 protein is CASSLLGLAVNTGELFF. The CDR3 nucleotides are TGTGCCAGCAGTTTATTAGGGCTAGCGGTGAACACCGGGGAGCTGTTTTTT.

This clone appeared once. The V gene is TRBV19, the J gene TRBJ1-5; possible D gene TRBD1, 5 bases. Germline V gene sequence: CDR1 LNHDA, CDR2 SQIVND (reference sequence). Trimming left V 6 bases short and J 3 bases short, with 12 bases between. CDR3 length equals 14 residues. CDR3 sequence reads: CASRTSGTNQPQHF. The CDR3, as DNA: TGTGCCAGTAGGACGTCCGGGACCAATCAGCCCCAGCATTTT.

V usage is TRBV19 and J usage is TRBJ2-1; 9 nucleotides line up with TRBD2. The germline gives CDR1 LNHDA, CDR2 SQIVND (reference sequence). The CDR3 totals 15 residues. V gave up 2 bases and J gave up 8 bases; unmatched junction bases: 7. The CDR3 region has the DNA TGTGCCAGTAGTATATGGGCGGGAGGGCCCGATGAGCAGTTCTTC. The encoded protein is CASSIWAGGPDEQFF.

This chain connects TRBV7-9 to TRBJ1-5; the match to TRBD1 covers 9 bases. Looked up from germline, CDR1 is SEHNR and CDR2 is FQNEAQ (reference sequence). CDR3 length: 16 residues. The trim removed 4 bases at V and 4 bases at J, leaving 8 bases unmatched. The DNA of the CDR3 is TGTGCCAGCAGCTCGACGACCGGGACAGGGAATCAGCCCCAGCATTTT. Its translation: CASSSTTGTGNQPQHF. Based on the CDR3 plus reference TRBV7-9 and TRBJ1-5, the full variable domain is DTGVSQNPRHKITKRGQNVTFRCDPISEHNRLYWYRQTLGQGPEFLTYFQNEAQLEKSRLLSDRFSAERPKGSFSTLEIQRTEQGDSAMYLCASSSTTGTGNQPQHFGDGTRLSIL.